Each of the 31 T cell receptor beta chains below was sequenced from the same sample in a study of T cell responses to AZD1222 COVID-19 vaccine (dated by TCRdb to 2020 to 2022). The receptor library was made with the immunoSEQ multiplex PCR assay. TCRdb retrieved this table from immuneACCESS and kept in-frame rearrangements only. Not all clones are present; in checked studies, unresolved V genes account for under half, and no reason is known for the remainder. The sample table contains around 100,000 clones; only one count was recorded for about 90% of them. The ten largest clonotypes hold less than 2.5% of the sample. What the time point label conveys for this sample: about 28 days (+/-7) after the second vaccine dose. The sample was peripheral blood, taken 28 days after the second AZD1222 dose. All receptors come from an adult who received the AZD1222 COVID-19 vaccine.

This clone occurred once. The chain joins TRBV12-3 or TRBV12-4 to TRBJ2-5, with D maybe TRBD1 (5 bases). The CDR3 has 13 amino acids. Trimming pared 3 bases from V and 2 bases from J, leaving 7 bases between. In DNA form, the CDR3 reads TGTGCCAGCAGTTTGGGGCAGCAAGAGACCCAGTACTTC. As protein: CASSLGQQETQYF.

The V and J genes are TRBV30 and TRBJ1-6, with TRBD1 matching 8 bases. This CDR3 contains 14 residues. V lost 4 bases and J lost 6; bases outside the gene matches: 5. CDR1 is GTSNPN and CDR2 is SVGIG in the germline V gene (reference sequence). CDR3 sequence: CAWTKGQGNSPLHF. The CDR3 DNA sequence: TGTGCCTGGACTAAAGGACAGGGTAATTCACCCCTCCACTTT.

V and J are TRBV19 and TRBJ2-1; 8 positions match TRBD1. With V trimmed by 1 base and J by 4 bases, 15 bases remained unmatched. Germline values: CDR1 LNHDA, CDR2 SQIVND (reference sequence). The CDR3 loop spans 19 amino acids. CDR3 sequence: CASSIAAPWDRKVYNEQFF. The CDR3 DNA follows: TGTGCCAGTAGTATAGCAGCGCCCTGGGACAGGAAAGTTTACAATGAGCAGTTCTTC.

The table lists this clone with a count of one. The rearrangement uses TRBV2 and TRBJ2-3, with a tentative D call TRBD2 (6 bases). Trimming took 7 bases from V and 1 from J, leaving 12 bases between them. The CDR3 has 14 residues. Germline CDR1 is SNHLY and CDR2 is FYNNEI. The CDR3 nucleotides read TGTGCCAGCAACGGAGGGCGGGGCACAGATACGCAGTATTTT. Protein product: CASNGGRGTDTQYF. The variable domain in full, completed from reference TRBV2 and TRBJ2-3, reads EPEVTQTPSHQVTQMGQEVILRCVPISNHLYFYWYRQILGQKVEFLVSFYNNEISEKSEIFDDQFSVERPDGSNFTLKIRSTKLEDSAMYFCASNGGRGTDTQYFGPGTRLTVL.

This clone was observed a single time. This chain uses TRBV6-6 with TRBJ1-6; D is possibly TRBD1 (5 bases). Germline V gene data show CDR1 as MNHNY and CDR2 as SVGAGI (reference sequence). The CDR3 has 14 amino acids. The V gene lost 2 bases and the J gene lost 7 bases, with 9 bases spanning the gap. The CDR3 sequence is CASSYREGNSPLHF. CDR3 nucleotides: TGTGCCAGCAGTTACAGGGAGGGGAATTCACCCCTCCACTTT.

The chain uses TRBV3-1 (or the pseudogene TRBV3-2) and TRBJ2-7; maybe TRBD2 (5 bases). V was trimmed by 3 bases and J by 6 bases, leaving 15 bases between them. CDR3 size: 14 residues. Germline-derived CDR1 and CDR2 are LGHDT and YNNKEL (reference sequence). Here the CDR3 reads CASSHYRPGSEQYF. The DNA for the CDR3 is TGTGCCAGCAGCCACTACCGACCTGGGAGCGAGCAGTACTTC.

The rearrangement links TRBV6-2 or TRBV6-3 to TRBJ2-7, with D possibly being TRBD1 (5 bases). V was clipped by 5 bases and J by 6 bases, with 14 bases between them. The germline V gene has CDR1 MNHEY and CDR2 SVGEGT. The CDR3 covers 13 residues. CDR3 sequence reads: CASSKRGWGEQYF. In nucleotides, the CDR3 is TGTGCCAGCAGTAAAAGGGGTTGGGGCGAGCAGTACTTC.

This clone appeared a single time. This chain joins TRBV7-6 and TRBJ1-3; 8 bases fit TRBD1. Germline values: CDR1 SGHVS, CDR2 FNYEAQ. The CDR3 spans 15 residues. J was trimmed by 1 base and V by 3 bases; bases with no gene match: 2. DNA of the CDR3: TGTGCCAGCAGCTTCCGGACAGGGTCTGGAAACACCATATATTTT. Translation gives CASSFRTGSGNTIYF.

V and J are TRBV4-3 and TRBJ2-3, with 9 bases that match TRBD2. The CDR3 spans 16 residues. V lost 1 base, J lost 4 bases, and 6 bases stayed unmatched. Germline V gene sequence: CDR1 LGHNA, CDR2 YSLEER. CDR3 sequence (DNA): TGCGCCAGCAGCCAAGTTGCGGGAGGGAAGGCAGATACGCAGTATTTT. Translation gives CASSQVAGGKADTQYF.

As concerns this clone: Other nucleotide sequences from this sample produce the same CDR3. This chain uses TRBV5-1 with TRBJ1-1; D possibly corresponds to TRBD1 (5 bases). This CDR3 spans 15 amino acids. V dropped 3 bases and J dropped 2 bases, with 14 bases sitting between them. Germline V lookup: CDR1 SGHRS, CDR2 YFSETQ. The CDR3 DNA reads as TGCGCCAGCAGCTCAAGCGGTACAGGAAACACTGAAGCTTTCTTT. This codes for CASSSSGTGNTEAFF. Looking up the rest from reference TRBV5-1 and TRBJ1-1 gives the full variable domain: KAGVTQTPRYLIKTRGQQVTLSCSPISGHRSVSWYQQTPGQGLQFLFEYFSETQRNKGNFPGRFSGRQFSNSRSEMNVSTLELGDSALYLCASSSSGTGNTEAFFGQGTRLTVV.

The gene calls are TRBV28 and TRBJ2-7, with 12 bases that match TRBD2. CDR1 is MDHEN, CDR2 SYDVKM, per germline. V shed 3 bases, J shed 3 bases, and the junction held 6 bases outside the gene matches. This CDR3 spans 16 amino acids. As DNA, the CDR3 is TGTGCCAGCAGTTTCCAAACTAGCGGGAGGTTCTACGAGCAGTACTTC. Protein: CASSFQTSGRFYEQYF.

This rearrangement joins TRBV2 to TRBJ2-2, with 9 bases matching TRBD2. Germline V gives CDR1 SNHLY, CDR2 FYNNEI. The CDR3 consists of 17 residues. The V and J ends lost 7 bases and 4 bases, in that order; junction bases with no gene match: 13. DNA for the CDR3: TGTGCCAGCAAGAAGAGGAGGCTAGCGGGAATCACCGGGGAGCTGTTTTTT. Its translation: CASKKRRLAGITGELFF.

This chain joins TRBV6-1 and TRBJ1-3; D is undetermined. In germline, CDR1 is MNHNS, CDR2 SASEGT. The CDR3 spans 11 residues. Trimming removed 1 base from V and 7 bases from J, with 2 bases in between. CDR3 in amino acids: CASSEGNTIYF. The CDR3 nucleotides read TGTGCCAGCAGTGAAGGGAACACCATATATTTT.

This clone appeared a single time. The V call is TRBV5-1, the J call TRBJ1-6, with D tentatively TRBD1 (6 bases). This CDR3 has 16 residues. Germline V gene data show CDR1 as SGHRS and CDR2 as YFSETQ. V lost 4 bases, J lost 7 bases, and 18 bases lay in between. The CDR3: CASSDTGYFDNSPLHF. CDR3 bases: TGCGCCAGCAGCGATACAGGGTATTTTGACAATTCACCCCTCCACTTT. The variable domain in full, completed from reference TRBV5-1 and TRBJ1-6, reads KAGVTQTPRYLIKTRGQQVTLSCSPISGHRSVSWYQQTPGQGLQFLFEYFSETQRNKGNFPGRFSGRQFSNSRSEMNVSTLELGDSALYLCASSDTGYFDNSPLHFGNGTRLTVT.

This rearrangement joins TRBV6-4 to TRBJ1-2, with 7 bases that match TRBD1. Germline CDR1 and CDR2: MRHNA and SNTAGT. The CDR3 totals 14 residues. V dropped 6 bases and J dropped 4; count of bases not matched to a gene: 8. The CDR3 sequence: CASSERQGGYGYTF. CDR3 sequence (DNA): TGTGCCAGCAGCGAAAGACAGGGCGGCTATGGCTACACCTTC.

The V gene is TRBV27, the J gene TRBJ1-3, with D unresolved. Germline lookup yields CDR1 MNHEY and CDR2 SMNVEV (reference sequence). V lost 6 bases, J lost 1 base, and 4 bases lay in between. This CDR3 is 12 amino acids long. The CDR3 DNA follows: TGTGCCAGCAGAGGGTCTGGAAACACCATATATTTT. Its protein is CASRGSGNTIYF.

The chain uses TRBV6-5 and TRBJ2-7, with no clear D. CDR3 length: 14 residues. Germline V gives CDR1 MNHEY, CDR2 SVGAGI. With 2 bases removed from V and 3 bases from J, the gap between germline ends came to 11 bases. The CDR3 loop is CASSYVGSGYEQYF. Here the CDR3 DNA reads TGTGCCAGCAGTTACGTAGGATCCGGCTACGAGCAGTACTTC.

This chain uses TRBV7-2 with TRBJ2-1; TRBD2 matches at 11 bases. CDR1 is SGHTA, CDR2 FQGNSA, per germline. The CDR3 covers 16 residues. Trimming removed 3 bases from V and 3 bases from J; junction bases left unmatched: 4. The CDR3 DNA reads as TGTGCCAGCAGCTTTAGCGGGAGGGCCCTCTACAATGAGCAGTTCTTC. This encodes CASSFSGRALYNEQFF.

The V and J genes are TRBV9 and TRBJ1-3; D gene unclear. Germline CDR1 SGDLS, CDR2 YYNGEE. The CDR3 runs 14 residues. With 3 bases removed from V and 0 bases from J, the gap between germline ends came to 7 bases. CDR3 nucleotide sequence: TGTGCCAGCAGCGGGTCGATCTCTGGAAACACCATATATTTT. Encoded protein: CASSGSISGNTIYF.

The chain links TRBV29-1 to TRBJ2-2; D remains unclear. Trimming shortened V by 4 bases and J by 0 bases, and 12 bases separated the two germline ends. Germline V gene sequence: CDR1 SQVTM, CDR2 ANQGSEA. The CDR3 length is 15 residues. The CDR3 sequence is CSVVTGDTNTGELFF. The CDR3 DNA reads as TGCAGCGTTGTTACCGGCGATACGAACACCGGGGAGCTGTTTTTT.

The rearrangement uses TRBV7-2 and TRBJ2-2, with 7 bases lining up with TRBD1. Trimming removed 5 bases from V and 1 base from J; junction bases left unmatched: 7. CDR1 and CDR2 from the germline V gene are SGHTA and FQGNSA. CDR3 size: 16 residues. CDR3 in amino acids: CASSPGQPLNTGELFF. The CDR3 region has the DNA TGTGCCAGCAGCCCGGGACAGCCACTGAACACCGGGGAGCTGTTTTTT. Drawing the rest from reference TRBV7-2 and TRBJ2-2, the complete variable domain is GAGVSQSPSNKVTEKGKDVELRCDPISGHTALYWYRQSLGQGLEFLIYFQGNSAPDKSGLPSDRFSAERTGGSVSTLTIQRTQQEDSAVYLCASSPGQPLNTGELFFGEGSRLTVL.

The rearrangement links TRBV4-2 to TRBJ2-1, with 7 nucleotides matching TRBD2. This CDR3 comprises 16 residues. Germline V gene data show CDR1 as LGHNA and CDR2 as YNFKEQ. V lost 2 bases to trimming and J lost 5 bases; unmatched junction nucleotides: 9. The chain's CDR3 is CASSQMREGGDNEQFF. The CDR3 DNA reads TGTGCCAGCAGCCAAATGAGGGAGGGCGGAGACAATGAGCAGTTCTTC.

V gene TRBV24-1 combines with J gene TRBJ2-3; 7 bases map to TRBD2. Germline V gives CDR1 KGHDR, CDR2 SFDVKD. J gave up 2 bases and V 3 bases, and 10 bases lay outside the gene matches. The CDR3 is 17 residues long. The CDR3 DNA reads TGTGCCACCAGTGATGCGGCTGGCGGGAGTATCACAGATACGCAGTATTTT. The encoded protein is CATSDAAGGSITDTQYF.

J is TRBJ2-2 and V is TRBV7-6, with 8 bases aligning to TRBD1. CDR3 length equals 17 residues. Germline values: CDR1 SGHVS, CDR2 FNYEAQ. The V gene end was trimmed by 4 bases and the J gene end by 2 bases; junction bases not matched to a gene: 9. The CDR3 DNA reads as TGTGCCAGCAGCTGGCCGATTGGACAGGGTAACACCGGGGAGCTGTTTTTT. Protein: CASSWPIGQGNTGELFF.

The chain joins TRBV10-1 to TRBJ2-3; D remains ambiguous. Germline V gene sequence: CDR1 WNHNN, CDR2 SYGVQD (reference sequence). Between the trimmed V and J ends, which lost 3 bases and 4 bases, there was a span of 5 bases. The CDR3 extends over 12 amino acids. The CDR3 protein is CASSDFADTQYF. The CDR3 bases are TGCGCCAGCAGTGACTTCGCAGATACGCAGTATTTT.

The chain links TRBV4-2 to TRBJ1-4, with D maybe TRBD1 (6 bases). This CDR3 is built from 13 residues. V was shortened by 1 base and J by 8 bases, with 8 bases between the two germline ends. Germline V lookup: CDR1 LGHNA, CDR2 YNFKEQ. The CDR3 sequence is CASSQAGDEKLFF. The DNA of the CDR3 is TGTGCCAGCAGCCAAGCAGGGGACGAAAAACTGTTTTTT.

J is TRBJ1-1 and V is TRBV28, with unresolved D. Germline assignment: CDR1 MDHEN and CDR2 SYDVKM. Trimming left V 7 bases short and J 0 bases short, with 15 bases between. The CDR3 contains 15 residues. CDR3 protein: CASNPSLEVNTEAFF. The CDR3 DNA reads TGTGCCAGCAACCCCTCCCTCGAGGTGAACACTGAAGCTTTCTTT.

The gene calls are TRBV20-1 and TRBJ2-3; 10 bases agree with TRBD2. Per germline, CDR1 DFQATT and CDR2 SNEGSKA (reference sequence). CDR3 length: 15 residues. V lost 3 bases, J lost 6 bases, and 9 bases stayed unmatched. The CDR3 sequence is CSASALAGGGDTQYF. The CDR3 DNA follows: TGCAGTGCTAGTGCATTAGCGGGAGGAGGGGATACGCAGTATTTT.

The gene calls are TRBV18 and TRBJ2-7, with 10 bases aligning to TRBD1. Germline CDR1 reads KGHSH; CDR2 reads LQKENI. Trimming took 6 bases from V and 0 from J; bases not matched to a gene: 5. This CDR3 spans 15 amino acids. The DNA for the CDR3 is TGTGCCAGCTCCCTGGGACAGGGGAGCTCCTACGAGCAGTACTTC. Amino acid sequence: CASSLGQGSSYEQYF.

This clone was seen once. The chain combines TRBV28 with TRBJ1-2; possibly TRBD1 for D (5 bases). V was shortened by 8 bases and J by 3 bases, with 16 bases between the two germline ends. This CDR3 contains 14 residues. The germline V gene has CDR1 MDHEN and CDR2 SYDVKM. This chain's CDR3 is CASAPRGRDYGYTF. The CDR3 coding sequence is TGTGCCAGCGCCCCCCGGGGCCGGGACTATGGCTACACCTTC.

DNA for the CDR3: TGTGCCAGCAGTTTGGGAGTTCCTCCCGGCTCCTACGAGCAGTACTTC. Translated: CASSLGVPPGSYEQYF. The chain carries TRBV28 and TRBJ2-7; tentative D call: TRBD2 (5 bases). The CDR3 consists of 16 residues. Germline CDR1 reads MDHEN; CDR2 reads SYDVKM. V was clipped by 3 bases and J by 0 bases, with 15 bases between them.